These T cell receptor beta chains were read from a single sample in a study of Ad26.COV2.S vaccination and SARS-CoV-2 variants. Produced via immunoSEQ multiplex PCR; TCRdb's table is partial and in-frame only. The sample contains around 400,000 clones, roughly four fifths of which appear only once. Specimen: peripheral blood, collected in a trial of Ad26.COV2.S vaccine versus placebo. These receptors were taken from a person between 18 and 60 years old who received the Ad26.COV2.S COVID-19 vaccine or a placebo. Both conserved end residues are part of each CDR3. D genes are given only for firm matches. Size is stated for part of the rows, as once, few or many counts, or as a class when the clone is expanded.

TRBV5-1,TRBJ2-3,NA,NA,TGCGCCAGCAGCTTGGCCTGGGGCACAGATACGCAGTATTTT,CASSLAWGTDTQYF
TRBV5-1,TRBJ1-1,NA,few,TGCGCCAGCAGCTCGGATCCCGCCGACGGAGGTCCCTCTCGCTTT,CASSSDPADGGPSRF
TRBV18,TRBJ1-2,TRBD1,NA,TGTGCCAGCTCACCCGGGAAGGGGGCGTATGGCTACACCTTC,CASSPGKGAYGYTF
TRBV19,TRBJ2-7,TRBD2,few,TGTGCCAGTAGTCTCCGGGACTACGACGAGCAGTACTTC,CASSLRDYDEQYF
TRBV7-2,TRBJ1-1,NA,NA,TGTGCCAGCAGCTTAGCAGGGACTGAAGCTTTCTTT,CASSLAGTEAFF
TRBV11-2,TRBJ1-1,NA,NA,TGTGCCAGCAGGTCCTGGGCGGGAAGGGAGACTGAAGCTTTCTTT,CASRSWAGRETEAFF
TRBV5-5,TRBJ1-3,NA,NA,TGTGCCAGCAGTCCCGTCTCTGGAAACACCATATATTTT,CASSPVSGNTIYF
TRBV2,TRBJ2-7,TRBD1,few,TGTGCCAGCGGTCAGGGGGCCTACGAGCAGTACTTC,CASGQGAYEQYF
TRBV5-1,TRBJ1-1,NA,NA,TGCGCCAGCAGCTTTCTAAGTAGGGAAACTGAAGCTTTCTTT,CASSFLSRETEAFF
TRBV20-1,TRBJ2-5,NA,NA,TGCAGTGCTAGTGCCAATTTGGAGACCCAGTACTTC,CSASANLETQYF
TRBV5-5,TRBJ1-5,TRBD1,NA,TGTGCCAGCAGCTTGGGGGACAGTAATTGGCCCCAGCATTTT,CASSLGDSNWPQHF
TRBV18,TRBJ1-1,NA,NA,TGTGCCAGCTCACCTCCAGGTTTGAACACTGAAGCTTTCTTT,CASSPPGLNTEAFF
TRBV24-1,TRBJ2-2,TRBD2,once,TGTGCCACCAGTCCGGGGGGGGACACCGGGGAGCTGTTTTTT,CATSPGGDTGELFF
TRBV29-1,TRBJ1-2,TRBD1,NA,TGCAGCGTTCTGACAGGGGAGGGCTATGGCTACACCTTC,CSVLTGEGYGYTF
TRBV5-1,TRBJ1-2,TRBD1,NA,TGCGCCAGCAGCACCGTGACAGGGGGCAGTGGCTACACCTTC,CASSTVTGGSGYTF
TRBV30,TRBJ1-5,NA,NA,TGTGCCTGGAGTAGGGGCAGGGACCAGCCCCAGCATTTT,CAWSRGRDQPQHF
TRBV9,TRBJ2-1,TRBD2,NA,TGTGCCAGCAGCCCCTGGAGCGGGGGCTCCTACAATGAGCAGTTCTTC,CASSPWSGGSYNEQFF
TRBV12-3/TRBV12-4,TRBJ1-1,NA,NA,TGTGCCAGCAGCCCTTTTAACACTGAAGCTTTCTTT,CASSPFNTEAFF